One and the same sample provided the 3 T cell receptor beta chains below, sequenced in a study of shared clonotypes between healthy human individuals. In the naive CD8 group, cells lacked CD45RO and were positively selected for CCR7, so terminally differentiated effector memory CD45RA+ cells were left out. Sequenced by immunoSEQ multiplex PCR; TCRdb stores in-frame clones only, minus some. The repertoire includes roughly 2.1 million clones, around 93% of them detected once, and 1.5% to 2% sits in the top ten. Sequencing input: naive CD8+ T cells from PBMCs. These receptor sequences come from a man younger than 35 in good health. Some clones in this sample may be carry-over from other donors' samples.

The gene calls are TRBV5-4 and TRBJ1-1, with 8 bases identical to TRBD1. V lost 4 bases and J lost 4; bases outside the gene matches: 9. Germline CDR1 is SGHNT and CDR2 is YYREEE (reference sequence). This CDR3 is built from 15 residues. The CDR3 coding sequence is TGTGCCAGCAGCAGTTTACAGGGGGAAGGCACTGAAGCTTTCTTT. Translating it yields CASSSLQGEGTEAFF. The full variable domain, with the rest looked up from reference TRBV5-4 and TRBJ1-1, is ETGVTQSPTHLIKTRGQQVTLRCSSQSGHNTVSWYQQALGQGPQFIFQYYREEENGRGNFPPRFSGLQFPNYSSELNVNALELDDSALYLCASSSLQGEGTEAFFGQGTRLTVV.

This chain connects TRBV4-1 to TRBJ2-1, with 9 bases matching TRBD1. Per the germline V gene, CDR1 is MGHRA and CDR2 is YSYEKL. This CDR3 has 17 residues. V lost 0 bases, J lost 6 bases, and 9 bases stayed unmatched. The CDR3 loop is CASSQDTNRGRFNEQFF. CDR3 coding DNA: TGCGCCAGCAGCCAAGATACGAACAGGGGGCGCTTCAATGAGCAGTTCTTC.

The chain employs TRBV9 and TRBJ2-7; 7 bases align to TRBD2. The CDR3 has 13 residues. After removal of 4 bases from V and 3 bases from J, the junction contained 4 bases not matched to a gene. CDR1 is SGDLS and CDR2 is YYNGEE in the germline V gene. In DNA form, the CDR3 reads TGTGCCAGCAGCCCGGGACTAATCTACGAGCAGTACTTC. Protein: CASSPGLIYEQYF.